These 4 T cell receptor beta chains were all obtained from the same sample, sequenced in a study of CD4+ T cells in melanoma. TCRdb's table, derived via immunoSEQ multiplex PCR, lists solely in-frame clones and lacks some. The sample includes roughly 140,000 clones, roughly 91% of them seen just once. The receptors derive from a human donor with melanoma.

The V gene is TRBV5-1, the J gene TRBJ1-6; no clear D gene. The germline V and J ends were trimmed by 0 bases and 9 bases, with 10 bases remaining between them. Germline V lookup: CDR1 SGHRS, CDR2 YFSETQ. The CDR3 runs 14 residues. The CDR3 is CASSLGPEGSPLHF. The CDR3 DNA is TGCGCCAGCAGCTTGGGGCCCGAGGGTTCACCCCTCCACTTT.

The chain joins TRBV15 to TRBJ1-5; TRBD1 is a possible D gene (6 bases). The CDR3 totals 15 residues. V was clipped by 3 bases and J by 6 bases, with 15 bases between them. Germline lookup yields CDR1 LNHNV and CDR2 YYDKDF (reference sequence). The CDR3, as DNA: TGTGCCACCAGCAGGCCAGGGGCGGAAAGTCAGCCCCAGCATTTT. Translation gives CATSRPGAESQPQHF.

The chain has TRBV5-1 and TRBJ2-7; D could derive from TRBD1 or TRBD2 (5 bases each). The CDR3 is 13 amino acids. Germline V gene data show CDR1 as SGHRS and CDR2 as YFSETQ. Trimming removed 5 bases at V and 3 bases at J, with 12 bases between. The CDR3 DNA is TGCGCCAGCAGACCCACGGGGCGCTACGAGCAGTACTTC. Translation: CASRPTGRYEQYF.

This chain connects TRBV11-1 to TRBJ2-1; 7 bases agree with TRBD1. The V and J ends lost 5 bases and 5 bases, in that order; junction bases with no gene match: 12. Looked up from germline, CDR1 is SGHAT and CDR2 is FQDESV (reference sequence). This CDR3 is built from 16 residues. The CDR3 DNA reads TGTGCCAGCAGCAAAGCGACAGGGCACGTTAACAATGAGCAGTTCTTC. It codes for CASSKATGHVNNEQFF.